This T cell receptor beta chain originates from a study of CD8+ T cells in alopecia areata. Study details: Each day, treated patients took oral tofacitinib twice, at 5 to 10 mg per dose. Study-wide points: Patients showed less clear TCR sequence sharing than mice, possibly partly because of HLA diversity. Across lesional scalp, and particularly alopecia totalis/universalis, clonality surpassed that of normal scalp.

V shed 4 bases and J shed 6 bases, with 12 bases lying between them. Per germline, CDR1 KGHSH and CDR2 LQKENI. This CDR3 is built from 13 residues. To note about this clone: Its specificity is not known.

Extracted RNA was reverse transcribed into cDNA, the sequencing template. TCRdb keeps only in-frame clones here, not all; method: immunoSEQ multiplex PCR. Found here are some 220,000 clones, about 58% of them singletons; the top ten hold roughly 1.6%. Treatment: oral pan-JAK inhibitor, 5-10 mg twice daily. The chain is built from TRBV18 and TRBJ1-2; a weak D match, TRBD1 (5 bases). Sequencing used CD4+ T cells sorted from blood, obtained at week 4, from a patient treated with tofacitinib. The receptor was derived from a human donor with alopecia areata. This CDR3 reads CASSRAGSNGYTF. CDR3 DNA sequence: TGTGCCAGCTCACGGGCAGGGAGTAATGGCTACACCTTC.